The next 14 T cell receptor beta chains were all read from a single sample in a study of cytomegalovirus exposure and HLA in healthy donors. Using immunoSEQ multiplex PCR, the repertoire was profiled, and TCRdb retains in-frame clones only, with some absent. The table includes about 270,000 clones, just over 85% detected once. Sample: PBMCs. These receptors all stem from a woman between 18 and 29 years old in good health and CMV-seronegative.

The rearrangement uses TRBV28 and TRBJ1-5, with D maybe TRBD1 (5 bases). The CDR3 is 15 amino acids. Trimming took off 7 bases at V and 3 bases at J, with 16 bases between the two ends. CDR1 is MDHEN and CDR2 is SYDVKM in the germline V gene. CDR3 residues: CASNSPDTSNQPQHF. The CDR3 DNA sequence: TGTGCCAGCAACTCCCCGGACACGTCCAATCAGCCCCAGCATTTT.

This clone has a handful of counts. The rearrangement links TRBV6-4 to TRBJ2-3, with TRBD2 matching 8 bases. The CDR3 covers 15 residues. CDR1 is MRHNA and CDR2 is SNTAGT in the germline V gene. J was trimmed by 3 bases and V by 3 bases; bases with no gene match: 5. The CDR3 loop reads CASSEEAGATDTQYF. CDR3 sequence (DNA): TGTGCCAGCAGTGAGGAAGCGGGGGCGACAGATACGCAGTATTTT.

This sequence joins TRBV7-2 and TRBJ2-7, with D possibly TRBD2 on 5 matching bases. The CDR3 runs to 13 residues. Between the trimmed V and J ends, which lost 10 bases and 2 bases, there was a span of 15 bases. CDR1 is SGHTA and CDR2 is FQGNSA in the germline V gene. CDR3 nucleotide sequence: TGTGCCACCTCTAGGAGGTACGCCTACGAGCAGTACTTC. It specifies CATSRRYAYEQYF.

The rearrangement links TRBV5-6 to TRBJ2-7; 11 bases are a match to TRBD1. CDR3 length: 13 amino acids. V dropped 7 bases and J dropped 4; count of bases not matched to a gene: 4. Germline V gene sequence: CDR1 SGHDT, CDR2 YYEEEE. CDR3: CASGRDRGYEQYF. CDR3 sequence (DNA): TGTGCCAGCGGGAGGGACAGGGGGTACGAGCAGTACTTC.

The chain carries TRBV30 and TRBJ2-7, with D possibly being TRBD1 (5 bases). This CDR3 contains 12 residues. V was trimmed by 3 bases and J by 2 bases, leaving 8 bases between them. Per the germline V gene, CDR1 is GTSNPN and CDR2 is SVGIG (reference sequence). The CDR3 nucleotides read TGTGCCTGGAGCCGACAGACCTACGAGCAGTACTTC. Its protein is CAWSRQTYEQYF.

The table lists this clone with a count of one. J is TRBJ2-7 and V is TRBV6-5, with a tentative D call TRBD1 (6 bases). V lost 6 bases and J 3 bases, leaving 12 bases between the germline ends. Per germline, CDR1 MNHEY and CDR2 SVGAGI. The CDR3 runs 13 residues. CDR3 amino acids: CASRGDIVYEQYF. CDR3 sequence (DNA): TGTGCCAGCAGGGGGGACATCGTCTACGAGCAGTACTTC.

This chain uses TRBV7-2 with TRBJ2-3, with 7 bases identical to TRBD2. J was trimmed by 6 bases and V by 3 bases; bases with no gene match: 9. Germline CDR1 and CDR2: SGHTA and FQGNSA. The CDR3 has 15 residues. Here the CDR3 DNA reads TGTGCCAGCAGCTTGGGGGACTACGGGCGCGATACGCAGTATTTT. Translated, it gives CASSLGDYGRDTQYF. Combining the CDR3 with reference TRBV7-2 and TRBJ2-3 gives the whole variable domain GAGVSQSPSNKVTEKGKDVELRCDPISGHTALYWYRQSLGQGLEFLIYFQGNSAPDKSGLPSDRFSAERTGGSVSTLTIQRTQQEDSAVYLCASSLGDYGRDTQYFGPGTRLTVL.

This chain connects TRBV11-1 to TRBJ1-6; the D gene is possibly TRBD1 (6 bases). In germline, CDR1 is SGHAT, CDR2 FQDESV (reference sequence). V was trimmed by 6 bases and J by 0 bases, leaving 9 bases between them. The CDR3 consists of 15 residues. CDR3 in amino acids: CASSSGDSYNSPLHF. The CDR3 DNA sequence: TGTGCCAGCAGTTCAGGGGACTCCTATAATTCACCCCTCCACTTT.

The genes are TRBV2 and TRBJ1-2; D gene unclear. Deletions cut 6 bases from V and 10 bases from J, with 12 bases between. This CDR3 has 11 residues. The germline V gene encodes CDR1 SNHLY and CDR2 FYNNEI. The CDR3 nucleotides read TGTGCCAGCAGCCAGTTCCTTTACTACACCTTC. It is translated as CASSQFLYYTF.

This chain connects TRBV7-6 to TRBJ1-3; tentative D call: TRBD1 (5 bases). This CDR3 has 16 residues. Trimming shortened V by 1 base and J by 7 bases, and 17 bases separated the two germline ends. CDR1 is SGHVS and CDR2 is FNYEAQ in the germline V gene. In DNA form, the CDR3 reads TGTGCCAGCAGCTTAGGGCAGGGCTCCGCCGTGAACACCATATATTTT. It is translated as CASSLGQGSAVNTIYF.

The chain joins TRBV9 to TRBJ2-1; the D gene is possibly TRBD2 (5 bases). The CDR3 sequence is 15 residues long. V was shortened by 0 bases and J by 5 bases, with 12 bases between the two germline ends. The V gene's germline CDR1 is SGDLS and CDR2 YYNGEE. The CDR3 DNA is TGTGCCAGCAGCGTAGTACCGGCGGGCAACAATGAGCAGTTCTTC. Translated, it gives CASSVVPAGNNEQFF. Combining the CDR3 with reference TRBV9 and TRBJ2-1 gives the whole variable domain DSGVTQTPKHLITATGQRVTLRCSPRSGDLSVYWYQQSLDQGLQFLIQYYNGEERAKGNILERFSAQQFPDLHSELNLSSLELGDSALYFCASSVVPAGNNEQFFGPGTRLTVL.

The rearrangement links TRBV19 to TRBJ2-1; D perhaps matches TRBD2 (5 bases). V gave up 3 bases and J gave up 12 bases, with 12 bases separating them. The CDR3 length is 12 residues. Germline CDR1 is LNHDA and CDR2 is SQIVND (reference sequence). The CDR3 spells CASSMSARGQFF. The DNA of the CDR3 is TGTGCCAGTAGTATGTCAGCCCGGGGGCAGTTCTTC.

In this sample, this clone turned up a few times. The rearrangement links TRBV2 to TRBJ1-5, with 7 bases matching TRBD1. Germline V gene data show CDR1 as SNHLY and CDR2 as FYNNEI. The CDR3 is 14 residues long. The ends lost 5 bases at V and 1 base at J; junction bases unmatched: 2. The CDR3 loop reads CASSKGQSNQPQHF. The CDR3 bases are TGTGCCAGCAGTAAGGGACAGAGCAATCAGCCCCAGCATTTT.

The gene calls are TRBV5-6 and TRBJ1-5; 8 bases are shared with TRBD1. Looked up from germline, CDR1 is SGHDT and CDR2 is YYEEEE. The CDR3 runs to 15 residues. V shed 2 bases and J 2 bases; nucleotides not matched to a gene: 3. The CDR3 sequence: CASSFQGAGNQPQHF. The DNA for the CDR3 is TGTGCCAGCAGCTTCCAGGGGGCCGGCAATCAGCCCCAGCATTTT.